These 17 T cell receptor beta chains were sequenced from one sample in a study of T cell changes during pregnancy in multiple sclerosis. Data came from immunoSEQ multiplex PCR; TCRdb stores just in-frame clones and leaves some out. The data hold fewer than 90,000 clones, with approximately 95% observed a single time. Sequencing was performed on peripheral blood, taken after pregnancy. The receptors here all came from a female donor in good health, enrolled as a control in a pregnancy study.

V and J are TRBV7-9 and TRBJ2-1; 14 bases map to TRBD2. Germline trimming cut 5 bases from V and 10 bases from J; bases unmatched to any gene: 10. This CDR3 is built from 16 residues. Germline-derived CDR1 and CDR2 are SEHNR and FQNEAQ (reference sequence). CDR3 loop: CASSPPLGLAGDEQFF. CDR3 nucleotide sequence: TGTGCCAGCAGCCCTCCCCTGGGACTAGCGGGAGACGAGCAGTTCTTC. Using reference TRBV7-9 and TRBJ2-1 for the parts outside the CDR3, the full variable domain is DTGVSQNPRHKITKRGQNVTFRCDPISEHNRLYWYRQTLGQGPEFLTYFQNEAQLEKSRLLSDRFSAERPKGSFSTLEIQRTEQGDSAMYLCASSPPLGLAGDEQFFGPGTRLTVL.

The V call is TRBV7-9, the J call TRBJ2-2; D unresolved. Germline lookup yields CDR1 SEHNR and CDR2 FQNEAQ (reference sequence). This CDR3 contains 13 residues. With 1 base removed from V and 3 bases from J, the gap between germline ends came to 3 bases. The chain's CDR3 is CASSLVDTGELFF. In nucleotides, the CDR3 is TGTGCCAGCAGCTTAGTAGACACCGGGGAGCTGTTTTTT. The full variable domain, its missing parts supplied by reference TRBV7-9 and TRBJ2-2, is DTGVSQNPRHKITKRGQNVTFRCDPISEHNRLYWYRQTLGQGPEFLTYFQNEAQLEKSRLLSDRFSAERPKGSFSTLEIQRTEQGDSAMYLCASSLVDTGELFFGEGSRLTVL.

This chain connects TRBV7-2 to TRBJ2-7; D is unresolved. The germline gives CDR1 SGHTA, CDR2 FQGNSA. The CDR3 extends over 13 amino acids. V lost 0 bases, J lost 5 bases, and 8 bases lay in between. CDR3 in amino acids: CASSLAAAHEQYF. The CDR3, as DNA: TGTGCCAGCAGCTTAGCGGCCGCTCACGAGCAGTACTTC.

This sequence joins TRBV10-3 and TRBJ2-2; possibly TRBD1 for D (6 bases). Germline lookup yields CDR1 ENHRY and CDR2 SYGVKD. Trimming took off 6 bases at V and 1 base at J, with 15 bases between the two ends. This CDR3 is 16 amino acids long. DNA of the CDR3: TGTGCCATCAGACCCCCAGGACAGAGGAACACCGGGGAGCTGTTTTTT. Its protein is CAIRPPGQRNTGELFF.

The chain has TRBV7-9 and TRBJ1-4; D call uncertain. Germline loops: CDR1 SEHNR, CDR2 FQNEAQ (reference sequence). Trimming shortened V by 4 bases and J by 6 bases, and 6 bases separated the two germline ends. The CDR3 totals 12 residues. The chain's CDR3 is CASSYGDEKLFF. The CDR3 DNA follows: TGTGCCAGCAGCTACGGGGATGAAAAACTGTTTTTT.

The chain couples TRBV18 to TRBJ1-1; tentative D call: TRBD1 (6 bases). Germline V CDR1 and CDR2: KGHSH, LQKENI. The V end lost 2 bases, the J end lost 1 base, and 14 bases lay between the germline ends. The CDR3 loop spans 16 amino acids. CDR3 loop: CASSPSGRGANTEAFF. The CDR3 DNA reads TGTGCCAGCTCACCATCGGGCCGGGGGGCGAACACTGAAGCTTTCTTT.

V usage is TRBV6-5 and J usage is TRBJ2-3; tentatively, D is TRBD2 (6 bases). Germline CDR1 MNHEY, CDR2 SVGAGI. V lost 6 bases and J 2 bases, leaving 15 bases between the germline ends. This CDR3 has 15 amino acids. The CDR3 loop reads CASSSTGTLTDTQYF. The CDR3 coding sequence is TGTGCCAGCAGCTCTACCGGGACTCTCACAGATACGCAGTATTTT.

The chain links TRBV18 to TRBJ2-2; 7 nucleotides match TRBD1. Germline CDR1 reads KGHSH; CDR2 reads LQKENI. The CDR3 loop spans 15 amino acids. V shed 2 bases and J 0 bases; nucleotides not matched to a gene: 0. The CDR3 nucleotides are TGTGCCAGCTCACCAGGGACAGCGAACACCGGGGAGCTGTTTTTT. Translating it yields CASSPGTANTGELFF.

The chain links TRBV5-1 to TRBJ2-7; TRBD1 matches 10 bases. Germline V gene data show CDR1 as SGHRS and CDR2 as YFSETQ. J was trimmed by 5 bases and V by 1 base; bases with no gene match: 6. The CDR3 runs to 15 residues. The CDR3 region has the DNA TGCGCCAGCAGCTTGAGACAGGGGGCGCAAGACGAGCAGTACTTC. Amino acid sequence: CASSLRQGAQDEQYF.

The chain joins TRBV28 to TRBJ2-3; maybe TRBD2 (5 bases). CDR1 and CDR2 (germline): MDHEN, SYDVKM. V was shortened by 6 bases and J by 11 bases, with 18 bases between the two germline ends. CDR3 length equals 13 residues. The CDR3, as DNA: TGTGCCAGCAGGCCCCCGACCCCCGGGGAGCAGTATTTT. Translating gives CASRPPTPGEQYF. Using reference TRBV28 and TRBJ2-3 for the parts outside the CDR3, the full variable domain is DVKVTQSSRYLVKRTGEKVFLECVQDMDHENMFWYRQDPGLGLRLIYFSYDVKMKEKGDIPEGYSVSREKKERFSLILESASTNQTSMYLCASRPPTPGEQYFGPGTRLTVL.

This clone was counted between two and nine times. The J gene is TRBJ1-1, the V gene TRBV9; 7 bases map to TRBD1. After removal of 4 bases from V and 3 bases from J, the junction contained 3 bases not matched to a gene. This CDR3 has 13 residues. Germline CDR1 is SGDLS and CDR2 is YYNGEE. DNA of the CDR3: TGTGCCAGCAGCACAGGGGTGGACACTGAAGCTTTCTTT. This translates into CASSTGVDTEAFF. Supplemented by reference TRBV9 and TRBJ1-1, the full variable domain reads DSGVTQTPKHLITATGQRVTLRCSPRSGDLSVYWYQQSLDQGLQFLIQYYNGEERAKGNILERFSAQQFPDLHSELNLSSLELGDSALYFCASSTGVDTEAFFGQGTRLTVV.

This chain connects TRBV7-2 to TRBJ2-7, with 14 positions matching TRBD2. The length of the CDR3 is 15 residues. In germline, CDR1 is SGHTA, CDR2 FQGNSA. V lost 4 bases and J lost 5; bases outside the gene matches: 4. The CDR3 reads CASSSWGLAGDEQYF. For the CDR3, the DNA is TGTGCCAGCAGCTCCTGGGGACTAGCGGGAGACGAGCAGTACTTC. The whole variable domain, filled in from reference TRBV7-2 and TRBJ2-7, reads GAGVSQSPSNKVTEKGKDVELRCDPISGHTALYWYRQSLGQGLEFLIYFQGNSAPDKSGLPSDRFSAERTGGSVSTLTIQRTQQEDSAVYLCASSSWGLAGDEQYFGPGTRLTVT.

The rearrangement links TRBV2 to TRBJ2-7; possibly TRBD1 for D (6 bases). Trimming removed 2 bases from V and 7 bases from J, with 12 bases in between. This CDR3 is built from 13 residues. Germline V CDR1 and CDR2: SNHLY, FYNNEI. CDR3 loop: CASSETRQGEQYF. The CDR3 DNA is TGTGCCAGCAGTGAAACTCGCCAGGGGGAGCAGTACTTC.

V usage is TRBV4-1 and J usage is TRBJ2-7; 8 bases are shared with TRBD2. The CDR3 has 16 residues. The V gene's germline CDR1 is MGHRA and CDR2 YSYEKL. J gave up 2 bases and V 0 bases, and 6 bases lay outside the gene matches. The CDR3 nucleotides are TGCGCCAGCAGCCAAGAACCGGGACTAGGGGCCTACGAGCAGTACTTC. This encodes CASSQEPGLGAYEQYF.

The V call is TRBV6-5, the J call TRBJ1-5; perhaps TRBD1 as D (5 bases). The V end lost 2 bases, the J end lost 3 bases, and 8 bases lay between the germline ends. The CDR3 totals 14 residues. The germline CDR1 and CDR2 sequences are MNHEY and SVGAGI. The DNA for the CDR3 is TGTGCCAGCAGTTACGACAGCCTCAATCAGCCCCAGCATTTT. Its protein product is CASSYDSLNQPQHF.

The CDR3 here is CASSPTGLAGYTF. The CDR3 nucleotides are TGTGCCAGCAGCCCGACAGGGTTGGCTGGCTACACCTTC. The chain is built from TRBV5-6 and TRBJ1-2, with 7 bases matching TRBD1. Per the germline V gene, CDR1 is SGHDT and CDR2 is YYEEEE. J lost 7 bases, V lost 4 bases, and 7 bases had no gene match. This CDR3 is 13 amino acids long.

V and J are TRBV5-1 and TRBJ2-5; TRBD2 is a possible D gene (5 bases). The CDR3 is 17 residues long. Germline loops: CDR1 SGHRS, CDR2 YFSETQ. V dropped 0 bases and J dropped 2 bases, with 17 bases sitting between them. CDR3 sequence (DNA): TGCGCCAGCAGCTTGGCCACGGGGAAAAGAGGGCAAGAGACCCAGTACTTC. This codes for CASSLATGKRGQETQYF. The complete variable domain, with remaining parts taken from reference TRBV5-1 and TRBJ2-5, reads KAGVTQTPRYLIKTRGQQVTLSCSPISGHRSVSWYQQTPGQGLQFLFEYFSETQRNKGNFPGRFSGRQFSNSRSEMNVSTLELGDSALYLCASSLATGKRGQETQYFGPGTRLLVL.